These T cell receptor beta chains were read from a single sample in a study of T cell responses to AZD1222 COVID-19 vaccine. This table comes from immunoSEQ multiplex PCR, and its TCRdb copy is limited to in-frame clones, with some not included. In the table there are roughly 100,000 clones, 75% to 95% of which are singletons. Sequencing was performed on peripheral blood, taken on day 0 of AZD1222 vaccination. The receptors were gathered from an adult in good health. The CDR3 runs from the conserved cysteine through the conserved F or W. D genes are given only for firm matches. Only part of the rows carry a size: once, few, many, or a class if the clone is expanded.

clone size	D gene	V gene	J gene	CDR3 DNA	CDR3 protein
once	NA	TRBV28	TRBJ1-2	TGTGCCAGCAGTTCTAGACGTGGCTACACCTTC	CASSSRRGYTF
NA	NA	TRBV4-2	TRBJ1-4	TGTGCCAGCAGCCAGTATGAAAAACTGTTTTTT	CASSQYEKLFF
NA	NA	TRBV5-1	TRBJ2-4	TGCGCCAGCAGGGCCCTTGGAGGGATTGAAGGCAAAAACATTCAGTACTTC	CASRALGGIEGKNIQYF
NA	TRBD1	TRBV2	TRBJ2-7	TGTGCCAGCAGCGGACAGGGGCTAACCTACGAGCAGTACTTC	CASSGQGLTYEQYF
NA	NA	TRBV19	TRBJ1-1	TGTGCCAGTAAGGCTGTGGCAGTGAACACTGAAGCTTTCTTT	CASKAVAVNTEAFF
NA	TRBD1	TRBV6-5	TRBJ2-3	TGTGCCAGCAGTTACTCGAAGGGGGCAAGCACAGATACGCAGTATTTT	CASSYSKGASTDTQYF
NA	TRBD1	TRBV7-3	TRBJ1-2	TGTGCCAGCAGCTCGTCCCAGGACAGGGGATATGGCTACACCTTC	CASSSSQDRGYGYTF
once	NA	TRBV21-1	TRBJ1-5	TGTGCCAGCAGCATGATACTCAGGGGTCAGCCCCAGCATTTT	CASSMILRGQPQHF
NA	TRBD1	TRBV7-8	TRBJ1-1	TGTGCCAGCGGACAGGTGACAGGTGAAGCTTTCTTT	CASGQVTGEAFF
NA	TRBD1	TRBV10-1	TRBJ2-7	TGCGCCAGCAGTGACTTGGGACAGGGAATTCCCTACGAGCAGTACTTC	CASSDLGQGIPYEQYF
NA	NA	TRBV24-1	TRBJ1-4	TGTGCCACCAGTGATCACGGGTCGGGTCAGAATGAAAAACTGTTTTTT	CATSDHGSGQNEKLFF
NA	TRBD1	TRBV28	TRBJ2-7	TGTGCCAGCAGTCCTACGGACAGGAGCTACGAGCAGTACTTC	CASSPTDRSYEQYF
NA	NA	TRBV25-1	TRBJ2-5	TGTGCCAGCCGGAAGGGTGGGGAGACCCAGTACTTC	CASRKGGETQYF
few	NA	TRBV2	TRBJ1-1	TGTGCCAGCAGTGCTGGCACTGAAGCTTTCTTT	CASSAGTEAFF
once	NA	TRBV2	TRBJ2-6	TGTGCCAGCAGTGAAATAAGGACCTCTGGGGCCAACGTCCTGACTTTC	CASSEIRTSGANVLTF
NA	TRBD1	TRBV5-1	TRBJ2-7	TGCGCCAGCAGCCTGACAGGGTGGGCGGGCAGCGACGAGCAGTACTTC	CASSLTGWAGSDEQYF
NA	TRBD1	TRBV5-1	TRBJ1-6	TGCGCCAGCAGCGAATCCGGGACAGGGGCACTTAATTCACCCCTCCACTTT	CASSESGTGALNSPLHF
NA	NA	TRBV19	TRBJ2-5	TGTGCCAGTAGTACTTGGGGACACTCGCAAGAGACCCAGTACTTC	CASSTWGHSQETQYF
NA	NA	TRBV19	TRBJ2-1	TGTGCCAGTAACCCCGGGGCAGGGTTTCGGAATGAGCAGTTCTTC	CASNPGAGFRNEQFF
NA	TRBD2	TRBV18	TRBJ2-7	TGTGCCAGCTCACCTAGGACTAGCGGCTCCTACGAGCAGTACTTC	CASSPRTSGSYEQYF
NA	NA	TRBV2	TRBJ1-1	TGTGCCAGCAGTGAAGGGGGCAACACTGAAGCTTTCTTT	CASSEGGNTEAFF
NA	NA	TRBV18	TRBJ1-5	TGTGCCAGCTCGATGACCTATAGCAATCAGCCCCAGCATTTT	CASSMTYSNQPQHF